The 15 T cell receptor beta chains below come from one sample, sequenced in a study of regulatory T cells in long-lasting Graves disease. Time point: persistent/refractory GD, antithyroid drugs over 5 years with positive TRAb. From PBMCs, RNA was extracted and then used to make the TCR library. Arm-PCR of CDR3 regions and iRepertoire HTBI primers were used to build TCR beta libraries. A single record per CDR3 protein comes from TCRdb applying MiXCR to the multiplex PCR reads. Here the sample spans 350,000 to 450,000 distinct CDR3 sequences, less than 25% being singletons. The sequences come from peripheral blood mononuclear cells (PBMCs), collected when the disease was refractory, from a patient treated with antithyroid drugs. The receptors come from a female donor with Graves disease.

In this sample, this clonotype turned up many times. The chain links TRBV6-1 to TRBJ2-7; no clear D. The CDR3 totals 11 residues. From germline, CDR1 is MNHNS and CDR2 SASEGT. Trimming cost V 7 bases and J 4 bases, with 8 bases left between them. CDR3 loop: CASTNGYEQYF. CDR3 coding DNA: TGTGCCAGCACCAACGGGTACGAGCAGTACTTC.

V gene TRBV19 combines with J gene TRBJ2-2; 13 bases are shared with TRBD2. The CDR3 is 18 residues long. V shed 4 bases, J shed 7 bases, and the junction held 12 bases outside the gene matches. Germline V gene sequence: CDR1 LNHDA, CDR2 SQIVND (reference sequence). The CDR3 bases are TGTGCCAGTAGTAGACTCCAGGGACTAGCGGGATCTGGCGGGGAGCTGTTTTTT. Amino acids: CASSRLQGLAGSGGELFF.

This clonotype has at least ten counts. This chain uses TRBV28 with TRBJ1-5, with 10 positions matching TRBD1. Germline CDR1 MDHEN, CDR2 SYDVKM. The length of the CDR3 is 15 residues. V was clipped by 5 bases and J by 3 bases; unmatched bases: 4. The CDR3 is CASSTGQGVNQPQHF. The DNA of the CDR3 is TGTGCCAGCAGTACCGGACAGGGGGTCAATCAGCCCCAGCATTTT.

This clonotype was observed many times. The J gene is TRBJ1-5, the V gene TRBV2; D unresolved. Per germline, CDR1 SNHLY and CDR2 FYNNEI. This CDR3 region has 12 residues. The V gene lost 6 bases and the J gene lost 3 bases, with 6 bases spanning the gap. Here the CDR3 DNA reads TGTGCCAGCAGCGCGACCAATCAGCCCCAGCATTTT. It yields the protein CASSATNQPQHF.

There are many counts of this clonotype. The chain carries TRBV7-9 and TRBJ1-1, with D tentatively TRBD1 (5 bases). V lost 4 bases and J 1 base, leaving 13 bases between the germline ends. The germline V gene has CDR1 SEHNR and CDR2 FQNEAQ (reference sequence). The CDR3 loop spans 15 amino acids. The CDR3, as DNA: TGTGCCAGCAGCTCAGACAGAACCTCGAACACTGAAGCTTTCTTT. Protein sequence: CASSSDRTSNTEAFF. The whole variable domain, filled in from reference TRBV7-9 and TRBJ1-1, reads DTGVSQNPRHKITKRGQNVTFRCDPISEHNRLYWYRQTLGQGPEFLTYFQNEAQLEKSRLLSDRFSAERPKGSFSTLEIQRTEQGDSAMYLCASSSDRTSNTEAFFGQGTRLTVV.

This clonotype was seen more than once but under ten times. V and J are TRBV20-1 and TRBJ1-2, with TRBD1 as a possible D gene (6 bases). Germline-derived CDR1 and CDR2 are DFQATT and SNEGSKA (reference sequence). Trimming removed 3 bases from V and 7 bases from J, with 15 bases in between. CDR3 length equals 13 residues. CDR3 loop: CSARVKGVSGYTF. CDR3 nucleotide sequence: TGCAGTGCTAGGGTTAAGGGGGTTAGTGGCTACACCTTC.

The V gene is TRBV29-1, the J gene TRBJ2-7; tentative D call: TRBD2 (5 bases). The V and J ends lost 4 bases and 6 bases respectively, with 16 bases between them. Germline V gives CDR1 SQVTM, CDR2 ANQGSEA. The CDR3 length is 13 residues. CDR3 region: CSVGGSGWSEQYF. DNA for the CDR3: TGCAGCGTTGGAGGGTCGGGGTGGAGCGAGCAGTACTTC.

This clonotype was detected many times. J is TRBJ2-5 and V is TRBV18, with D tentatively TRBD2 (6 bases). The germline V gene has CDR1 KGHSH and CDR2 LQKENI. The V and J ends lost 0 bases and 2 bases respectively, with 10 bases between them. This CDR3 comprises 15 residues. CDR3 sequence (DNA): TGTGCCAGCTCACCACCTTTCGGGACTCAAGAGACCCAGTACTTC. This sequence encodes CASSPPFGTQETQYF.

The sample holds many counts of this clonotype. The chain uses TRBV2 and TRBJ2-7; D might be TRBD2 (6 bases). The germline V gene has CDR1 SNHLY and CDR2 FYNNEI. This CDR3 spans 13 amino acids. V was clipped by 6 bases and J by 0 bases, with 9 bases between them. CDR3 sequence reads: CASRTGDSYEQYF. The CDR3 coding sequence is TGTGCCAGCAGGACGGGGGACTCCTACGAGCAGTACTTC.

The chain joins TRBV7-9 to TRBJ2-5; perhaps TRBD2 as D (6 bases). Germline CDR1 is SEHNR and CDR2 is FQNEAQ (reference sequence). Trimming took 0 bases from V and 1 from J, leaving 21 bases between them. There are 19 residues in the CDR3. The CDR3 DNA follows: TGTGCCAGCAGCTTAGCGAAAGCGGGCAGACGCCAAATCCAAGAGACCCAGTACTTC. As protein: CASSLAKAGRRQIQETQYF.

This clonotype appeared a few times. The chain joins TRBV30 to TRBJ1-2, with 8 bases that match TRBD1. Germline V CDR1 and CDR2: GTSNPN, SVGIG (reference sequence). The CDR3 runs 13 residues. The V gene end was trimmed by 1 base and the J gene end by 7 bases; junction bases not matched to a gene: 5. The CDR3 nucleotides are TGTGCCTGGAGTGGGACAGGGAAGGCTGGCTACACCTTC. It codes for CAWSGTGKAGYTF. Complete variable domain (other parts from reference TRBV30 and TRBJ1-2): SQTIHQWPATLVQPVGSPLSLECTVEGTSNPNLYWYRQAAGRGLQLLFYSVGIGQISSEVPQNLSASRPQDRQFILSSKKLLLSDSGFYLCAWSGTGKAGYTFGSGTRLTVV.

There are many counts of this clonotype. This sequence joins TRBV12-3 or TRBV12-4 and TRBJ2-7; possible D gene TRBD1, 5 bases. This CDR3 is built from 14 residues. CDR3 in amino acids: CASKGMASTYEQYF. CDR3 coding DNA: TGTGCTAGTAAGGGGATGGCCAGTACCTACGAGCAGTACTTC.

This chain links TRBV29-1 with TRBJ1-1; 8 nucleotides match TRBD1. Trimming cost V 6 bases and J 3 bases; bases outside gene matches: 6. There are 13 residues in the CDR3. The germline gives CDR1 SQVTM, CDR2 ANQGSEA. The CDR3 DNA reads TGCAGCGTCAGGACAGGGTGGGACACTGAAGCTTTCTTT. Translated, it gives CSVRTGWDTEAFF.

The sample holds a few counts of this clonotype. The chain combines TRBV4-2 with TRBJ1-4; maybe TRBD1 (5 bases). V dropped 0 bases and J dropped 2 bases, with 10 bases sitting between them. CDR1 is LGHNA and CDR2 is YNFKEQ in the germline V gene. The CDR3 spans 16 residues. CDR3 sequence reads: CASSQEEGSTNEKLFF. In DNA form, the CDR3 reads TGTGCCAGCAGCCAAGAAGAGGGGTCCACTAATGAAAAACTGTTTTTT.

Written as DNA, the CDR3 is TGTGCCAGCAGCGTAGATCAACAGCTCTCTGGAAACACCATATATTTT. It yields the protein CASSVDQQLSGNTIYF. The chain carries TRBV9 and TRBJ1-3; D is unresolved. The germline V gene encodes CDR1 SGDLS and CDR2 YYNGEE. V shed 0 bases and J shed 0 bases, with 10 bases lying between them. There are 16 residues in the CDR3.